This entry features one T cell receptor beta chain sequence. Trimming left V 1 base short and J 4 bases short, with 7 bases between. Germline V lookup: CDR1 MNHNS, CDR2 SASEGT. CDR3 length: 13 residues. The record originates from a study of blood T cell repertoires in COVID-19. Sequencing used immunoSEQ multiplex PCR; TCRdb keeps in-frame clones, though not all of them. The table lists some 240,000 clones, approximately 89% of them singletons. V gene TRBV6-1 combines with J gene TRBJ1-2; perhaps TRBD1 as D (5 bases). The sequence came from a woman aged 40-49 years who had recovered from COVID-19. The sequenced sample consisted of peripheral blood. CDR3 DNA: TGTGCCAGCAGTGAAGGACAGATCTATGGCTACACCTTC. This codes for CASSEGQIYGYTF.